The next 26 T cell receptor beta chains were all read from a single sample in a study of T cells in Graves' hyperthyroidism and ophthalmopathy. TCR beta CDR3 regions were amplified from RNA. HTBI primers were the set used in a first-round RT-PCR of the TCR CDR3. TCRdb called the multiplex PCR reads again in MiXCR, with one record for every CDR3 protein. The table records about 590,000 distinct CDR3 sequences, 15% to 18% of them present only once. The sample comprised blood. The receptor set was obtained from a woman aged 30 to 39 with Graves' hyperthyroidism.

This clonotype was observed at least ten times. The V and J genes are TRBV5-1 and TRBJ2-1; TRBD2 is a possible D gene (6 bases). This CDR3 contains 14 residues. V dropped 2 bases and J dropped 4 bases, with 10 bases sitting between them. Germline V gene sequence: CDR1 SGHRS, CDR2 YFSETQ. CDR3 region: CASSFGTLYNEQFF. The CDR3, as DNA: TGCGCCAGCAGCTTCGGGACTCTGTACAATGAGCAGTTCTTC.

The V and J genes are TRBV20-1 and TRBJ1-5; D not resolved. V shed 4 bases and J shed 5 bases, with 12 bases lying between them. CDR1 and CDR2 (germline): DFQATT, SNEGSKA (reference sequence). The CDR3 extends over 13 amino acids. CDR3 residues: CSAIAGWDQPQHF. CDR3 in DNA: TGCAGTGCTATTGCCGGGTGGGATCAGCCCCAGCATTTT.

This clonotype has a count of ten or more. The V gene is TRBV27, the J gene TRBJ2-3; no reliable D call. The CDR3 extends over 13 amino acids. Looked up from germline, CDR1 is MNHEY and CDR2 is SMNVEV (reference sequence). V lost 6 bases to trimming and J lost 4 bases, with 11 bases between them. The CDR3 spells CASSNERADTQYF. For the CDR3, the DNA is TGTGCCAGCAGCAATGAGCGAGCAGATACGCAGTATTTT.

V is TRBV2 and J is TRBJ2-1, with D tentatively TRBD1 (6 bases). The length of the CDR3 is 13 residues. V gave up 8 bases and J gave up 7 bases, with 15 bases separating them. CDR1 SNHLY and CDR2 FYNNEI come from the germline V gene. The CDR3 protein is CASANPQGNEQFF. CDR3 bases: TGTGCCAGCGCCAACCCGCAGGGGAATGAGCAGTTCTTC.

Comment on this clonotype: A much larger clone differs by one base, so this may be a read error. The V gene is TRBV6-1, the J gene TRBJ1-1; D gene unclear. V was cut by 3 bases and J by 4 bases, with 12 bases left in between. The germline V gene has CDR1 MNHNS and CDR2 SASEGT. The CDR3 is made up of 14 amino acids. The CDR3 is CASSDMKAGTEAFF. The CDR3 DNA reads TGTGCCAGCAGTGATATGAAGGCAGGCACTGAAGCTTTCTTT.

This clonotype was recorded at least ten times. V is TRBV28 and J is TRBJ1-5; TRBD1 might be the D (6 bases). The CDR3 is 15 residues long. V gave up 7 bases and J gave up 9 bases, with 22 bases separating them. Per germline, CDR1 MDHEN and CDR2 SYDVKM. CDR3 amino acids: CASTIGGGQAAPQHF. For the CDR3, the DNA is TGTGCCAGCACCATTGGAGGGGGACAAGCCGCGCCCCAGCATTTT.

This clonotype was recorded many times. The chain couples TRBV20-1 to TRBJ1-2; D is unclear. The germline gives CDR1 DFQATT, CDR2 SNEGSKA (reference sequence). The V and J ends lost 5 bases and 1 base respectively, with 8 bases between them. The CDR3 has 12 amino acids. CDR3 amino acids: CSAPRGNYGYTF. The CDR3 DNA sequence: TGCAGTGCTCCACGCGGTAACTATGGCTACACCTTC.

The chain carries TRBV30 and TRBJ2-1; D gene ambiguous. The CDR3 is made up of 17 amino acids. V lost 0 bases, J lost 0 bases, and 15 bases lay in between. The V gene's germline CDR1 is GTSNPN and CDR2 SVGIG (reference sequence). In DNA, the CDR3 is TGTGCCTGGAGTGTAGGAGTAGGCTCTAGCTCCTACAATGAGCAGTTCTTC. Residues: CAWSVGVGSSSYNEQFF. Filled out from reference TRBV30 and TRBJ2-1, the complete variable domain reads SQTIHQWPATLVQPVGSPLSLECTVEGTSNPNLYWYRQAAGRGLQLLFYSVGIGQISSEVPQNLSASRPQDRQFILSSKKLLLSDSGFYLCAWSVGVGSSSYNEQFFGPGTRLTVL.

This chain connects TRBV7-3 to TRBJ2-5; D may be TRBD1 or TRBD2 (5 bases each). Germline CDR1 SGHTA, CDR2 FQGTGA. This CDR3 has 12 residues. Trimming removed 5 bases from V and 8 bases from J, with 12 bases in between. The CDR3 bases are TGTGCCAGCAGCGGGGACGGTATAACCCAGTACTTC. It is translated as CASSGDGITQYF. The full variable domain, with the rest looked up from reference TRBV7-3 and TRBJ2-5, is GAGVSQTPSNKVTEKGKYVELRCDPISGHTALYWYRQSLGQGPEFLIYFQGTGAADDSGLPNDRFFAVRPEGSVSTLKIQRTERGDSAVYLCASSGDGITQYFGPGTRLLVL.

V gene TRBV7-2 combines with J gene TRBJ2-3; 9 bases line up with TRBD1. Trimming cost V 2 bases and J 3 bases; bases outside gene matches: 3. The CDR3 is 15 residues long. CDR1 and CDR2 from the germline V gene are SGHTA and FQGNSA. The CDR3: CASSLRDRATDTQYF. CDR3 bases: TGTGCCAGCAGCTTACGGGACAGGGCAACAGATACGCAGTATTTT.

There are many counts of this clonotype. The V call is TRBV30, the J call TRBJ2-3; 8 nucleotides line up with TRBD2. V lost 0 bases, J lost 4 bases, and 12 bases stayed unmatched. The CDR3 is 17 residues long. Germline CDR1 GTSNPN, CDR2 SVGIG (reference sequence). The DNA of the CDR3 is TGTGCCTGGAGTGTACGTGGCGTCGGGAGGGTTCCAGATACGCAGTATTTT. This translates into CAWSVRGVGRVPDTQYF.

The J gene is TRBJ2-7, the V gene TRBV15, with TRBD2 matching 8 bases. With 0 bases clipped from V and 6 bases from J, the junction kept 7 bases outside the gene matches. The CDR3 is 15 amino acids. Germline V gene sequence: CDR1 LNHNV, CDR2 YYDKDF (reference sequence). In DNA form, the CDR3 reads TGTGCCACCAGCAGAGATTTCGGCGGGGGGCGCGAGCAGTACTTC. Translating gives CATSRDFGGGREQYF.

This clonotype showed up just a few times. The rearrangement joins TRBV18 to TRBJ2-3; D might be TRBD1 (5 bases). Germline CDR1 and CDR2: KGHSH and LQKENI. The ends were cut back, 3 bases at V and 1 base at J, with 11 bases in the middle. The CDR3 consists of 15 residues. As DNA, the CDR3 is TGTGCCAGCTCACCGGTCAGGGTAGGCACAGATACGCAGTATTTT. Protein: CASSPVRVGTDTQYF.

This clonotype was seen at least ten times. The chain uses TRBV7-2 and TRBJ2-3, with D tentatively TRBD1 or TRBD2 (5 bases each). The CDR3 has 16 amino acids. V was cut by 1 base and J by 1 base, with 12 bases left in between. Germline CDR1 SGHTA, CDR2 FQGNSA. In DNA form, the CDR3 reads TGTGCCAGCAGCTTAGATAGGGGAGTGGGCACAGATACGCAGTATTTT. Translation: CASSLDRGVGTDTQYF.

The J gene is TRBJ2-5, the V gene TRBV6-1; perhaps TRBD1 as D (5 bases). This CDR3 is built from 14 residues. V was clipped by 6 bases and J by 4 bases, with 15 bases between them. Germline V gene data show CDR1 as MNHNS and CDR2 as SASEGT. CDR3 loop: CASRKQGSGETQYF. As DNA, the CDR3 is TGTGCCAGCAGGAAGCAGGGAAGTGGAGAGACCCAGTACTTC.

This clonotype was observed many times. The V gene is TRBV11-3, the J gene TRBJ2-1; 7 bases agree with TRBD1. Germline-derived CDR1 and CDR2 are SGHNT and YENEEA. This CDR3 is 15 amino acids long. V lost 0 bases to trimming and J lost 4 bases; unmatched junction nucleotides: 3. CDR3 nucleotides: TGTGCCAGCAGCTTAGACGGACAGGCATACAATGAGCAGTTCTTC. Translated, it gives CASSLDGQAYNEQFF.

The rearrangement uses TRBV4-2 and TRBJ2-1, with TRBD2 identical over 10 bases. V shed 2 bases, J shed 7 bases, and the junction held 8 bases outside the gene matches. CDR3 length: 16 residues. Germline V lookup: CDR1 LGHNA, CDR2 YNFKEQ. CDR3 loop: CASSQLGAGGGNEQFF. The CDR3 DNA reads TGTGCCAGCAGCCAATTAGGAGCGGGAGGGGGGAATGAGCAGTTCTTC.

This clonotype has only a few counts. The chain carries TRBV6-1 and TRBJ1-1; 9 nucleotides match TRBD1. V shed 6 bases and J 1 base; nucleotides not matched to a gene: 3. Per the germline V gene, CDR1 is MNHNS and CDR2 is SASEGT. The CDR3 runs 14 residues. CDR3 nucleotides: TGTGCCAGCAGACGACAGGGGGAGAACACTGAAGCTTTCTTT. Protein product: CASRRQGENTEAFF.

In this sample, this clonotype turned up many times. The gene calls are TRBV24-1 and TRBJ2-3, with unresolved D. Germline assignment: CDR1 KGHDR and CDR2 SFDVKD. V was trimmed by 4 bases and J by 2 bases, leaving 12 bases between them. The CDR3 is 15 amino acids. In DNA form, the CDR3 reads TGTGCCACCAGTGACCTGAGGTGGAACACAGATACGCAGTATTTT. Translated: CATSDLRWNTDTQYF.

This clonotype was counted many times. This chain uses TRBV7-2 with TRBJ2-1; unclear D gene. V was pared by 4 bases and J by 0 bases, with 10 bases between. Per germline, CDR1 SGHTA and CDR2 FQGNSA. This CDR3 contains 15 residues. CDR3 protein: CASSYTGSSYNEQFF. DNA for the CDR3: TGTGCCAGCAGCTACACCGGTAGCTCCTACAATGAGCAGTTCTTC.

The sample holds many counts of this clonotype. The chain employs TRBV3-1 and TRBJ2-7; D perhaps matches TRBD1 (5 bases). The CDR3 totals 12 residues. The V gene's germline CDR1 is LGHDT and CDR2 YNNKEL (reference sequence). V was cut by 1 base and J by 6 bases, with 7 bases left in between. This CDR3 reads CASSQGRGEQYF. The CDR3 coding sequence is TGTGCCAGCAGCCAAGGAAGGGGCGAGCAGTACTTC.

This clonotype was counted ten times or more. The V and J genes are TRBV12-3 or TRBV12-4 and TRBJ2-5; no reliable D call. This CDR3 has 12 amino acids. Trimming took 6 bases from V and 0 from J, leaving 5 bases between them. CDR3 loop: CASSSYQETQYF. The CDR3 DNA sequence: TGTGCCAGCAGCTCCTACCAAGAGACCCAGTACTTC.

The chain uses TRBV30 and TRBJ1-6; 7 bases match TRBD1. The CDR3 length is 16 residues. The ends lost 3 bases at V and 7 bases at J; junction bases unmatched: 12. Germline CDR1 is GTSNPN and CDR2 is SVGIG (reference sequence). In nucleotides, the CDR3 is TGTGCCTGGAGCGACAGGGACGGTGTTTCAAATTCACCCCTCCACTTT. Protein sequence: CAWSDRDGVSNSPLHF.

A few counts support this clonotype. The rearrangement uses TRBV28 and TRBJ2-7; D might be TRBD2 (5 bases). CDR3 length: 14 residues. V was clipped by 6 bases and J by 6 bases, with 18 bases between them. Germline CDR1 MDHEN, CDR2 SYDVKM. CDR3 sequence (DNA): TGTGCCAGCAGCCTCTCCCTTCGGGGATGCGAGCAGTACTTC. Translating it yields CASSLSLRGCEQYF.

This clonotype was seen many times. The genes are TRBV11-3 and TRBJ2-1; 7 bases fit TRBD1. CDR1 and CDR2 from the germline V gene are SGHNT and YENEEA. With 6 bases clipped from V and 6 bases from J, the junction kept 8 bases outside the gene matches. The CDR3 consists of 14 residues. CDR3 protein: CASSFFGTVNEQFF. DNA of the CDR3: TGTGCCAGCAGTTTTTTTGGGACAGTCAATGAGCAGTTCTTC.

The chain is built from TRBV20-1 and TRBJ1-5, with TRBD1 matching over 8 bases. This CDR3 contains 16 residues. Germline lookup yields CDR1 DFQATT and CDR2 SNEGSKA (reference sequence). Germline trimming cut 3 bases from V and 2 bases from J; bases unmatched to any gene: 9. CDR3 in DNA: TGCAGTGCTAGGGTAACAGGGGGAGGAGGCAATCAGCCCCAGCATTTT. Its protein product is CSARVTGGGGNQPQHF.